The 19 T cell receptor beta chains given below trace back to one sample, sequenced in a study of blood T cell repertoires in COVID-19. Assay: immunoSEQ multiplex PCR; the TCRdb copy retains only in-frame clones and omits some. The data contain 150,000 or so clones, roughly 87% of them singletons. The sequencing input was peripheral blood. The receptors derive from a human donor in a cohort sampled during active COVID-19.

J is TRBJ1-1 and V is TRBV30, with unresolved D. Germline V gene data show CDR1 as GTSNPN and CDR2 as SVGIG (reference sequence). The CDR3 runs to 10 residues. The CDR3 reads CALGRTEAFF. The CDR3 DNA reads TGTGCACTAGGCCGCACTGAAGCTTTCTTT.

This clone was seen just once. The rearrangement uses TRBV20-1 and TRBJ2-2; D ambiguous. V dropped 5 bases and J dropped 5 bases, with 6 bases sitting between them. Germline V gives CDR1 DFQATT, CDR2 SNEGSKA (reference sequence). The CDR3 totals 11 residues. CDR3 residues: CSASQTGELFF. Written as DNA, the CDR3 is TGCAGTGCTTCCCAGACCGGGGAGCTGTTTTTT.

This clone was recorded a few times. Here the CDR3 DNA reads TGTGCCTGGAGAGCCCTGACAGGGGCTATCTATGGCTACACCTTC. Translating gives CAWRALTGAIYGYTF. The chain couples TRBV30 to TRBJ1-2; TRBD1 agrees at 8 bases. V was pared by 3 bases and J by 4 bases, with 10 bases of the junction left unmatched. CDR1 and CDR2 (germline): GTSNPN, SVGIG (reference sequence). The CDR3 is made up of 15 amino acids.

V gene TRBV9 combines with J gene TRBJ1-6; D is uncertain. The CDR3 has 13 amino acids. Germline assignment: CDR1 SGDLS and CDR2 YYNGEE. Trimming pared 4 bases from V and 8 bases from J, leaving 10 bases between. The CDR3 DNA sequence: TGTGCCAGCAGCCCCCGGGGAGATTCACCCCTCCACTTT. It translates to CASSPRGDSPLHF.

The chain couples TRBV5-1 to TRBJ2-7; 11 bases are a match to TRBD1. The CDR3 extends over 15 amino acids. The junction had 8 bases not matched to a gene; V was cut back by 4 bases and J by 5 bases. CDR1 is SGHRS, CDR2 YFSETQ, per germline. The CDR3 loop reads CASSAGQGVFHEQYF. CDR3 bases: TGCGCCAGCAGCGCGGGACAGGGGGTATTCCACGAGCAGTACTTC.

The CDR3 loop is CASSPRQGPNPYEQYF. The CDR3 region has the DNA TGCGCCAGCAGCCCCCGACAGGGTCCAAATCCCTACGAGCAGTACTTC. V gene TRBV4-1 combines with J gene TRBJ2-7; 7 bases fit TRBD1. The CDR3 covers 16 residues. The junction had 11 bases not matched to a gene; V was cut back by 4 bases and J by 2 bases. Germline loops: CDR1 MGHRA, CDR2 YSYEKL.

This chain connects TRBV28 to TRBJ1-4; 7 nucleotides line up with TRBD1. This CDR3 is 16 amino acids long. From germline, CDR1 is MDHEN and CDR2 SYDVKM. V gave up 2 bases and J gave up 8 bases; unmatched junction bases: 11. The CDR3 region is CASSLPGQAGREKLFF. DNA of the CDR3: TGTGCCAGCAGTTTACCCGGACAGGCCGGCCGGGAAAAACTGTTTTTT.

The chain couples TRBV27 to TRBJ2-7, with a tentative D call TRBD1 (6 bases). The CDR3 length is 17 residues. Trimming shortened V by 0 bases and J by 3 bases, and 18 bases separated the two germline ends. CDR1 and CDR2 (germline): MNHEY, SMNVEV (reference sequence). CDR3 in amino acids: CASSLSQGPWGVYEQYF. Here the CDR3 DNA reads TGTGCCAGCAGTTTATCACAGGGACCCTGGGGTGTCTACGAGCAGTACTTC.

V gene TRBV10-3 combines with J gene TRBJ1-2, with D possibly TRBD1 on 6 matching bases. V was pared by 0 bases and J by 6 bases, with 20 bases between. The CDR3 extends over 17 amino acids. CDR1 and CDR2 (germline): ENHRY, SYGVKD. Here the CDR3 DNA reads TGTGCCATCAGTGAGTCTAAGGGGCGCCAGGGGTCTGATGGCTACACCTTC. Its translation: CAISESKGRQGSDGYTF.

The chain has TRBV6-6 and TRBJ1-1, with a weak D call TRBD1 (6 bases). Germline CDR1 is MNHNY and CDR2 is SVGAGI (reference sequence). V gave up 10 bases and J gave up 1 base, with 16 bases separating them. The CDR3 sequence is 14 residues long. The CDR3 reads CATNSGTPNTEAFF. CDR3 in DNA: TGTGCCACCAACTCCGGGACACCGAACACTGAAGCTTTCTTT.

The table lists this clone with a count of one. The chain carries TRBV5-8 and TRBJ1-2; TRBD1 is a possible D gene (5 bases). Germline CDR1 SGHTS, CDR2 YDEGEE. The germline V and J ends were trimmed by 0 bases and 1 base, with 16 bases remaining between them. The CDR3 totals 17 residues. Here the CDR3 reads CASSLARQSRVNYGYTF. Here the CDR3 DNA reads TGTGCCAGCAGCTTGGCCCGACAGTCGAGAGTTAACTATGGCTACACCTTC.

The chain employs TRBV14 and TRBJ2-3; no definite D call. Germline CDR1 is SGHDN and CDR2 is FVKESK. Between the trimmed V and J ends, which lost 1 base and 5 bases, there was a span of 4 bases. CDR3 length equals 12 residues. CDR3 coding DNA: TGTGCCAGCAGCCAAGTCATAGATACGCAGTATTTT. Translation gives CASSQVIDTQYF.

The chain links TRBV28 to TRBJ2-7; 9 bases map to TRBD1. Germline-derived CDR1 and CDR2 are MDHEN and SYDVKM. The V gene end was trimmed by 2 bases and the J gene end by 2 bases; junction bases not matched to a gene: 4. This CDR3 spans 15 amino acids. CDR3 in amino acids: CASSLRQGVAYEQYF. The CDR3, as DNA: TGTGCCAGCAGTTTAAGACAGGGGGTGGCCTACGAGCAGTACTTC. The variable domain in full, with the rest retrieved from reference TRBV28 and TRBJ2-7, is DVKVTQSSRYLVKRTGEKVFLECVQDMDHENMFWYRQDPGLGLRLIYFSYDVKMKEKGDIPEGYSVSREKKERFSLILESASTNQTSMYLCASSLRQGVAYEQYFGPGTRLTVT.

This CDR3 reads CASSASTGGNEQFF. CDR3 bases: TGTGCCAGCAGCGCATCGACAGGGGGCAATGAGCAGTTCTTC. This chain connects TRBV9 to TRBJ2-1, with 9 nucleotides matching TRBD1. In germline, CDR1 is SGDLS, CDR2 YYNGEE. Unmatched junction bases numbered 4, after V lost 3 bases and J lost 6 bases. This CDR3 has 14 amino acids.

The rearrangement links TRBV6-2 or TRBV6-3 to TRBJ1-2; a weak D match, TRBD1 (6 bases). Per germline, CDR1 MNHEY and CDR2 SVGEGT. This CDR3 spans 13 amino acids. V was shortened by 2 bases and J by 7 bases, with 11 bases between the two germline ends. The CDR3 reads CASSYNSRGGYTF. CDR3 sequence (DNA): TGTGCCAGCAGTTACAACTCCAGGGGTGGCTACACCTTC.

This clone was observed a single time. This sequence joins TRBV6-5 and TRBJ1-1, with a weak D call TRBD1 (6 bases). V was clipped by 3 bases and J by 0 bases, with 8 bases between them. Per the germline V gene, CDR1 is MNHEY and CDR2 is SVGAGI. The CDR3 spans 14 residues. The CDR3 DNA reads as TGTGCCAGCAGTTATACAGGGATGAACACTGAAGCTTTCTTT. This translates into CASSYTGMNTEAFF.

The chain couples TRBV29-1 to TRBJ2-1; 10 positions agree with TRBD1. The junction had 2 bases not matched to a gene; V was cut back by 5 bases and J by 10 bases. This CDR3 is built from 11 residues. Germline V CDR1 and CDR2: SQVTM, ANQGSEA. CDR3 nucleotides: TGCAGCGTTCTGGGACAGGGGGAGCAGTTCTTC. Translating gives CSVLGQGEQFF.

The J gene is TRBJ1-1, the V gene TRBV5-1; 8 positions match TRBD1. V dropped 4 bases and J dropped 5; count of bases not matched to a gene: 7. Germline CDR1 SGHRS, CDR2 YFSETQ. The CDR3 spans 14 residues. The CDR3 loop is CASSPQGEETEAFF. Written as DNA, the CDR3 is TGCGCCAGCAGCCCACAGGGGGAGGAAACTGAAGCTTTCTTT.

The rearrangement links TRBV6-1 to TRBJ2-7; 9 nucleotides match TRBD2. The CDR3 length is 18 residues. V shed 0 bases and J 0 bases; nucleotides not matched to a gene: 9. Germline CDR1 is MNHNS and CDR2 is SASEGT. In DNA, the CDR3 is TGTGCCAGCAGTGAAGCAAACAGGGCTAGCGGGAACTCCTACGAGCAGTACTTC. This encodes CASSEANRASGNSYEQYF.